This entry lists 17 T cell receptor beta chains sequenced from one sample in a study of blood T cell repertoires in COVID-19. Sequencing used immunoSEQ multiplex PCR; TCRdb keeps in-frame clones, though not all of them. Among 150,000 to 200,000 clones listed, about 89% were seen once. Sequenced material: peripheral blood. The receptor source for this set is a man between 65 and 85 years old with acute or convalescent COVID-19.

In DNA form, the CDR3 reads TGTGCCACCCAAACAGATACGCAGTATTTT. Its protein product is CATQTDTQYF. The gene calls are TRBV6-1 and TRBJ2-3; D gene uncertain. The germline gives CDR1 MNHNS, CDR2 SASEGT. Trimming pared 10 bases from V and 3 bases from J, leaving 5 bases between. This CDR3 contains 10 residues.

The V call is TRBV7-2, the J call TRBJ2-7; D is possibly TRBD2 (6 bases). Trimming pared 1 base from V and 4 bases from J, leaving 8 bases between. The CDR3 has 13 amino acids. Per the germline V gene, CDR1 is SGHTA and CDR2 is FQGNSA. The CDR3 spells CASSLEEGYEQYF. In nucleotides, the CDR3 is TGTGCCAGCAGCTTAGAGGAGGGGTACGAGCAGTACTTC.

In its sample, this clone was seen once. The chain uses TRBV6-4 and TRBJ1-2; perhaps TRBD1 as D (5 bases). The V gene lost 6 bases and the J gene lost 0 bases, with 14 bases spanning the gap. The CDR3 extends over 15 amino acids. In germline, CDR1 is MRHNA, CDR2 SNTAGT. The CDR3, as DNA: TGTGCCAGCAGCCCCAAGGAGGGGCCTAACTATGGCTACACCTTC. Translation gives CASSPKEGPNYGYTF.

The J gene is TRBJ2-7, the V gene TRBV11-2; a weak D match, TRBD1 (6 bases). The germline gives CDR1 SGHAT, CDR2 FQNNGV. The CDR3 covers 15 residues. V dropped 1 base and J dropped 3 bases, with 13 bases sitting between them. CDR3 residues: CASSLVRQGGYEQYF. CDR3 nucleotides: TGTGCCAGCAGCTTAGTCCGCCAAGGGGGCTACGAGCAGTACTTC. Looking up the rest from reference TRBV11-2 and TRBJ2-7 gives the full variable domain: EAGVAQSPRYKIIEKRQSVAFWCNPISGHATLYWYQQILGQGPKLLIQFQNNGVVDDSQLPKDRFSAERLKGVDSTLKIQPAKLEDSAVYLCASSLVRQGGYEQYFGPGTRLTVT.

The CDR3 region has the DNA TGTGCCAGCTCCAGGGGAGAGGGGTACACCGGGGAGCTGTTTTTT. This encodes CASSRGEGYTGELFF. The V call is TRBV3-1 (or the pseudogene TRBV3-2), the J call TRBJ2-2; D perhaps matches TRBD1 (6 bases). Germline V gives CDR1 LGHDT, CDR2 YNNKEL (reference sequence). The CDR3 has 15 amino acids. V lost 8 bases to trimming and J lost 3 bases, with 16 bases between them.

The chain joins TRBV5-1 to TRBJ2-2; D is unclear. Trimming shortened V by 0 bases and J by 5 bases, and 8 bases separated the two germline ends. This CDR3 comprises 14 residues. The germline gives CDR1 SGHRS, CDR2 YFSETQ. CDR3 bases: TGCGCCAGCAGCTTGGAGTTCGGGACCGGGGAGCTGTTTTTT. As protein: CASSLEFGTGELFF.

This chain joins TRBV28 and TRBJ1-2, with 7 bases that match TRBD1. V dropped 5 bases and J dropped 4; count of bases not matched to a gene: 10. Per germline, CDR1 MDHEN and CDR2 SYDVKM. This CDR3 region has 15 residues. Here the CDR3 reads CASSLSGQGVYGYTF. CDR3 in DNA: TGTGCCAGCAGTCTTTCGGGGCAGGGGGTCTATGGCTACACCTTC.

V gene TRBV20-1 combines with J gene TRBJ1-1, with D perhaps TRBD1 (6 bases). Germline CDR1 is DFQATT and CDR2 is SNEGSKA (reference sequence). The length of the CDR3 is 14 residues. V dropped 4 bases and J dropped 1 base, with 13 bases sitting between them. CDR3 in amino acids: CSATDRKQNTEAFF. The CDR3 DNA is TGCAGTGCTACTGACAGGAAACAGAACACTGAAGCTTTCTTT.

The chain combines TRBV7-3 with TRBJ2-5; D gene unclear. The germline CDR1 and CDR2 sequences are SGHTA and FQGTGA. This CDR3 is built from 13 residues. Trimming shortened V by 5 bases and J by 2 bases, and 9 bases separated the two germline ends. The CDR3 protein is CASSPGSQETQYF. Here the CDR3 DNA reads TGTGCCAGCAGCCCCGGGTCTCAAGAGACCCAGTACTTC. The whole variable domain, remainder taken from reference TRBV7-3 and TRBJ2-5, is GAGVSQTPSNKVTEKGKYVELRCDPISGHTALYWYRQSLGQGPEFLIYFQGTGAADDSGLPNDRFFAVRPEGSVSTLKIQRTERGDSAVYLCASSPGSQETQYFGPGTRLLVL.

The rearrangement links TRBV5-4 to TRBJ2-1, with 13 bases that match TRBD2. CDR1 and CDR2 from the germline V gene are SGHNT and YYREEE (reference sequence). J gave up 4 bases and V 4 bases, and 5 bases lay outside the gene matches. This CDR3 has 16 amino acids. The chain's CDR3 is CASSPGTSGVYNEQFF. The CDR3 DNA reads TGTGCCAGCAGCCCTGGGACTAGCGGGGTTTACAATGAGCAGTTCTTC.

This clone was counted many times. This chain links TRBV18 with TRBJ2-7; D ambiguous. This CDR3 region has 12 residues. The germline V gene has CDR1 KGHSH and CDR2 LQKENI. V was pared by 6 bases and J by 7 bases, with 13 bases between. The CDR3 reads CASSALREEQYF. The CDR3 DNA is TGTGCCAGCTCCGCGCTACGTGAGGAGCAGTACTTC.

The chain combines TRBV5-5 with TRBJ2-1; D is undetermined. Germline values: CDR1 SGHKS, CDR2 YYEKEE (reference sequence). There are 14 residues in the CDR3. Trimming removed 3 bases at V and 2 bases at J, with 9 bases between. The CDR3 loop is CASSSGWAYNEQFF. The CDR3, as DNA: TGTGCCAGCAGCTCGGGTTGGGCCTACAATGAGCAGTTCTTC.

The rearrangement uses TRBV3-1 (or the pseudogene TRBV3-2) and TRBJ2-7, with D perhaps TRBD1 (5 bases). CDR3 length equals 16 residues. Germline V gene data show CDR1 as LGHDT and CDR2 as YNNKEL (reference sequence). Between the trimmed V and J ends, which lost 3 bases and 6 bases, there was a span of 21 bases. CDR3: CASSQPHVPRAPEQYF. The DNA of the CDR3 is TGTGCCAGCAGCCAGCCCCACGTGCCCAGGGCTCCCGAGCAGTACTTC.

The chain recombines TRBV25-1 with TRBJ2-5; D perhaps matches TRBD2 (6 bases). The CDR3 has 13 amino acids. V shed 6 bases and J shed 5 bases, with 13 bases lying between them. Germline CDR1 is MGHDK and CDR2 is SYGVNS. The CDR3 reads CASSVVGRETQYF. As DNA, the CDR3 is TGTGCCAGCAGCGTAGTAGGGAGGGAGACCCAGTACTTC.

The chain links TRBV28 to TRBJ1-1; TRBD1 is a possible D gene (6 bases). In germline, CDR1 is MDHEN, CDR2 SYDVKM. Between the trimmed V and J ends, which lost 10 bases and 0 bases, there was a span of 15 bases. This CDR3 is built from 14 residues. The CDR3: CATLGGHLNTEAFF. In DNA form, the CDR3 reads TGTGCCACTCTAGGGGGTCACCTGAACACTGAAGCTTTCTTT.

CDR3 loop: CATSVRQNLRNTIYF. As DNA, the CDR3 is TGTGCCACCAGTGTTAGACAGAACCTCAGAAACACCATATATTTT. The genes are TRBV24-1 and TRBJ1-3; D may be TRBD1 (5 bases). This CDR3 contains 15 residues. From germline, CDR1 is KGHDR and CDR2 SFDVKD. Trimming removed 5 bases from V and 5 bases from J, with 15 bases in between.

As to this clone: The sample holds other DNA sequences that translate to the same CDR3. The V call is TRBV9, the J call TRBJ2-2; 9 nucleotides line up with TRBD2. Germline trimming cut 2 bases from V and 6 bases from J; bases unmatched to any gene: 8. CDR1 and CDR2 (germline): SGDLS, YYNGEE. CDR3 size: 16 residues. This CDR3 is CASSVGRGGGPGELFF. CDR3 in DNA: TGTGCCAGCAGCGTGGGGCGCGGGGGGGGCCCCGGGGAGCTGTTTTTT.